The sequence of this TCR beta chain was determined in a study of T cell responses to AZD1222 COVID-19 vaccine. Study results and caveats: Spike-specific TCR breadth and depth went up after people got two AZD1222 doses. The donor group comprised mostly white British people and more females; the analysis possibly underestimated clonal diversity.

On this clone itself: Its antigen is as yet unknown.

The table came from immunoSEQ multiplex PCR; TCRdb's copy has only in-frame clones and leaves some out. The data contain 150,000 or so clones, around 95% of them singletons. Trimming took 4 bases from V and 3 from J, leaving 18 bases between them. The germline V gene encodes CDR1 GTSNPN and CDR2 SVGIG (reference sequence). The CDR3 totals 15 residues. The sample was peripheral blood, taken on day 0 of AZD1222 vaccination. The chain is built from TRBV30 and TRBJ1-2, with a weak D call TRBD1 (5 bases). The sequence was obtained from an adult in good health. The CDR3 DNA follows: TGTGCCTGGATTGGTCAGGGCGATCGGGACTATGGCTACACCTTC. It codes for CAWIGQGDRDYGYTF.